Following are 32 T cell receptor beta chains from one sample sequenced in a study of Graves' ophthalmopathy and Graves' hyperthyroidism. RNA transcripts served as template for amplifying TCR beta CDR3 sequences. An opening RT-PCR round employed HTBI primers and preceded a second-round multiplex PCR. MiXCR was run by TCRdb on the multiplex PCR reads, yielding one entry per CDR3 protein. The sample includes 35,000 to 45,000 distinct CDR3 sequences, 50% seen only once; the top ten take roughly 24%. The material sequenced was peripheral blood. The origin of the receptors is an adult woman with stable Graves' hyperthyroidism.

The chain is built from TRBV11-2 and TRBJ1-6; TRBD1 matches 10 bases. CDR3 length equals 18 residues. With V trimmed by 2 bases and J by 10 bases, 14 bases remained unmatched. Germline V gene data show CDR1 as SGHAT and CDR2 as FQNNGV. CDR3 sequence reads: CASSLRHQGQGSYSPLHF. Here the CDR3 DNA reads TGTGCCAGCAGCTTACGGCACCAGGGACAGGGGAGTTACTCACCCCTCCACTTT.

The rearrangement uses TRBV2 and TRBJ1-3; TRBD1 agrees at 7 bases. The CDR3 contains 15 residues. Looked up from germline, CDR1 is SNHLY and CDR2 is FYNNEI. Trimming at V came to 6 bases and at J to 2 bases, leaving 7 bases not matched to a gene. The CDR3 protein is CASSRDTGAGNTIYF. Written as DNA, the CDR3 is TGTGCCAGCAGCAGAGACACAGGGGCTGGAAACACCATATATTTT. Using reference TRBV2 and TRBJ1-3 for the parts outside the CDR3, the full variable domain is EPEVTQTPSHQVTQMGQEVILRCVPISNHLYFYWYRQILGQKVEFLVSFYNNEISEKSEIFDDQFSVERPDGSNFTLKIRSTKLEDSAMYFCASSRDTGAGNTIYFGEGSWLTVV.

There are many counts of this clonotype. This rearrangement joins TRBV5-4 to TRBJ2-3; 12 bases line up with TRBD2. CDR1 SGHNT and CDR2 YYREEE come from the germline V gene (reference sequence). The CDR3 loop spans 20 amino acids. V shed 0 bases, J shed 1 base, and the junction held 12 bases outside the gene matches. CDR3 nucleotide sequence: TGTGCCAGCAGCTTGGGGCGTCCGAGACTAGCGGGAGTTGGCACAGATACGCAGTATTTT. Encoded protein: CASSLGRPRLAGVGTDTQYF.

The CDR3 region has the DNA TGCAGTGCTAGAGATCCCGGGACAGGGGGAGGCAATCAGCCCCAGCATTTT. Amino acid sequence: CSARDPGTGGGNQPQHF. This chain links TRBV20-1 with TRBJ1-5; 11 nucleotides agree with TRBD1. CDR1 DFQATT and CDR2 SNEGSKA come from the germline V gene (reference sequence). Losses at the gene ends were 0 bases for V and 2 bases for J; bases not matched to a gene: 6. There are 17 residues in the CDR3.

The chain employs TRBV7-9 and TRBJ2-2; D is perhaps TRBD1 (6 bases). This CDR3 contains 17 residues. Looked up from germline, CDR1 is SEHNR and CDR2 is FQNEAQ (reference sequence). V lost 6 bases, J lost 4 bases, and 21 bases lay in between. This CDR3 reads CASSYRVEGRSTGELFF. The CDR3 DNA follows: TGTGCCAGCAGTTACAGGGTTGAGGGCCGGTCCACCGGGGAGCTGTTTTTT.

This clonotype turned up a few times. The CDR3, as DNA: TGTGCCAGCAGCGTAGCAATAGGGAGCACTGAAGCTTTCTTT. Encoded protein: CASSVAIGSTEAFF. J is TRBJ1-1 and V is TRBV9; D remains unclear. Germline CDR1 SGDLS, CDR2 YYNGEE. This CDR3 spans 14 amino acids. V gave up 0 bases and J gave up 4 bases, with 10 bases separating them.

This clonotype is judged medium-sized. The V call is TRBV29-1, the J call TRBJ1-2; 9 positions match TRBD1. Losses at the gene ends were 4 bases for V and 5 bases for J; bases not matched to a gene: 5. CDR1 and CDR2 from the germline V gene are SQVTM and ANQGSEA. CDR3 length: 13 residues. The CDR3 here is CSVAPGQGYGYTF. The DNA for the CDR3 is TGCAGCGTTGCTCCGGGACAGGGATATGGCTACACCTTC.

The chain carries TRBV7-9 and TRBJ1-5; 10 bases align to TRBD1. The CDR3 covers 15 residues. CDR1 SEHNR and CDR2 FQNEAQ come from the germline V gene (reference sequence). The junction had 4 bases not matched to a gene; V was cut back by 3 bases and J by 5 bases. The DNA for the CDR3 is TGTGCCAGCAGCTTCGGACAGGGGGTAGATCAGCCCCAGCATTTT. Protein: CASSFGQGVDQPQHF.

This clonotype was seen at least ten times. This chain connects TRBV27 to TRBJ1-1, with a tentative D call TRBD1 (6 bases). In germline, CDR1 is MNHEY, CDR2 SMNVEV (reference sequence). The V end lost 5 bases, the J end lost 5 bases, and 18 bases lay between the germline ends. The CDR3 is 15 residues long. CDR3 amino acids: CASSHSTGWSTEAFF. The CDR3 DNA reads TGTGCCAGCAGTCACTCGACAGGCTGGTCGACTGAAGCTTTCTTT.

This clonotype has ten or more counts. The chain employs TRBV29-1 and TRBJ1-2; D is unclear. Germline V CDR1 and CDR2: SQVTM, ANQGSEA. V lost 1 base and J lost 6, with 12 bases in between. The CDR3 length is 13 residues. The CDR3 spells CSVEARMVDGYTF. CDR3 DNA sequence: TGCAGCGTTGAAGCCCGGATGGTTGATGGCTACACCTTC.

About this clonotype itself: The limits of the CDR3 on the DNA are not certain, so only TCRdb's listed CDR3 is given. This chain uses TRBV9 with TRBJ2-2; the table's TRBD2 call for D was not verified on the DNA. Germline CDR1 and CDR2: SGDLS and YYNGEE. Inclusive of both ends, the CDR3 amounts to 17 amino acids. CDR3 in amino acids: CASSLDGETQYFGELFF.

The chain carries TRBV7-3 and TRBJ2-7; 13 nucleotides agree with TRBD2. Germline V gives CDR1 SGHTA, CDR2 FQGTGA. J gave up 2 bases and V 5 bases, and 9 bases lay outside the gene matches. The CDR3 sequence is 17 residues long. The CDR3 loop reads CASSPGTSGIPPYEQYF. The DNA for the CDR3 is TGTGCCAGCAGCCCCGGGACTAGCGGGATTCCCCCCTACGAGCAGTACTTC.

Details on this clonotype: As the CDR3 is not closed by the conserved phenylalanine or tryptophan, this likely results from a read error. The V call is TRBV20-1, the J call TRBJ2-2, with TRBD2 identical over 10 bases. The CDR3 sequence is 13 residues long. The germline V gene has CDR1 DFQATT and CDR2 SNEGSKA (reference sequence). The V segment lost 5 bases and the J segment 5 bases; nucleotides outside the gene matches: 2. CDR3 nucleotide sequence: TGCAGTGCTGATAGCGGGGGGACCGGGGAGCTGTTTCTT. Translating gives CSADSGGTGELFL.

This clonotype came up many times. CDR3 loop: CATSEASTQETQYF. The DNA of the CDR3 is TGTGCCACCAGTGAAGCCTCGACCCAAGAGACCCAGTACTTC. J is TRBJ2-5 and V is TRBV24-1; D is uncertain. The CDR3 is made up of 14 amino acids. Germline CDR1 reads KGHDR; CDR2 reads SFDVKD. With 4 bases removed from V and 1 base from J, the gap between germline ends came to 9 bases.

This clonotype was seen repeatedly, ten times or more. The rearrangement joins TRBV5-1 to TRBJ2-2, with 12 bases that match TRBD2. Germline CDR1 reads SGHRS; CDR2 reads YFSETQ. This CDR3 has 14 amino acids. The V and J ends lost 9 bases and 3 bases, in that order; junction bases with no gene match: 3. This CDR3 is CATRLAGDTGELFF. In nucleotides, the CDR3 is TGCGCCACCCGACTAGCGGGAGACACCGGGGAGCTGTTTTTT.

The chain carries TRBV7-8 and TRBJ1-2, with D maybe TRBD1 (6 bases). The CDR3 totals 15 residues. Germline V CDR1 and CDR2: SGHVS, FQNEAQ. V shed 0 bases and J shed 5 bases, with 13 bases lying between them. The CDR3, as DNA: TGTGCCAGCAGCTTAGCTGGGGGGGCAAGGTATGGCTACACCTTC. Its translation is CASSLAGGARYGYTF.

Points on this clonotype: One end of the junction fails to match germline, which may point to a read error. The V call is TRBV12-3 or TRBV12-4, the J call TRBJ2-5; D remains ambiguous. The CDR3 has 11 residues. CDR3 protein: CASSTGPARDF. Here the CDR3 DNA reads TGTGCCAGCAGTACCGGGCCCGCTCGAGACTTC.

The chain is built from TRBV10-3 and TRBJ2-2, with D uncertain. The V gene's germline CDR1 is ENHRY and CDR2 SYGVKD. Trimming removed 4 bases from V and 7 bases from J, with 16 bases in between. This CDR3 region has 15 residues. CDR3 sequence (DNA): TGTGCCATCAGTGCACCTTCCGGAGTGATCGGGGAGCTGTTTTTT. Protein product: CAISAPSGVIGELFF.

This clonotype occurred many times. The J gene is TRBJ2-5, the V gene TRBV10-3; tentatively, D is TRBD2 (6 bases). The CDR3 runs to 13 residues. V was pared by 10 bases and J by 4 bases, with 16 bases between. Germline assignment: CDR1 ENHRY and CDR2 SYGVKD. Written as DNA, the CDR3 is TGTGCCACGAAAGGGGACGGGAGAGAGACCCAGTACTTC. This sequence encodes CATKGDGRETQYF.

V gene TRBV29-1 combines with J gene TRBJ1-1, with D possibly being TRBD1 (5 bases). The germline CDR1 and CDR2 sequences are SQVTM and ANQGSEA. V lost 3 bases to trimming and J lost 3 bases, with 14 bases between them. This CDR3 spans 14 amino acids. The CDR3 DNA reads as TGCAGCGTTGAGTGGGGGGAAGGGGACACTGAAGCTTTCTTT. Its protein product is CSVEWGEGDTEAFF.

The rearrangement uses TRBV29-1 and TRBJ1-1; 10 positions match TRBD1. The J segment lost 7 bases and the V segment lost 6 bases, leaving 8 bases of the junction unmatched. The CDR3 covers 13 residues. Germline V gene data show CDR1 as SQVTM and CDR2 as ANQGSEA. The DNA for the CDR3 is TGCAGCGTGGTTGACAGGGGGCAGGGTGAAGCTTTCTTT. Translating gives CSVVDRGQGEAFF.

Of note for this clonotype: At one end, the junction sequence differs from germline, possibly due to a read error. The V and J genes are TRBV10-3 and TRBJ1-5, with D perhaps matching TRBD1 (6 bases). This CDR3 has 13 amino acids. Germline V gene lookup returns CDR1 ENHRY and CDR2 SYGVKD. CDR3 DNA: TGTGCCACCAGTGGCGGGGGCCATCAGCCCCAGCATTTT. Encoded protein: CATSGGGHQPQHF.

This clonotype is classed as medium-sized (0.01 to 0.1%). This CDR3 reads CASSLVQGEQYF. CDR3 sequence (DNA): TGTGCCAGCAGTTTAGTTCAGGGCGAGCAGTACTTC. The rearrangement uses TRBV28 and TRBJ2-7, with a possible D match to TRBD1 (5 bases). This CDR3 is built from 12 residues. CDR1 is MDHEN and CDR2 is SYDVKM in the germline V gene. Trimming pared 2 bases from V and 6 bases from J, leaving 8 bases between.

This clonotype was counted a single time. The genes are TRBV2 and TRBJ1-4; 11 positions match TRBD1. V was pared by 7 bases and J by 8 bases, with 6 bases of the junction left unmatched. Germline loops: CDR1 SNHLY, CDR2 FYNNEI. This CDR3 spans 14 amino acids. This CDR3 is CASISGQGGEKLFF. The CDR3 nucleotides read TGTGCCAGCATCTCGGGACAGGGGGGCGAAAAACTGTTTTTT.

Note on this clonotype: The germline gene is not matched at one end of the junction; a read error may be the cause. In DNA form, the CDR3 reads TGTGCCAGCAGCTACGGACAGATTGAAGTTCTCTTT. Its translation is CASSYGQIEVLF. The chain recombines TRBV7-8 with TRBJ1-1; D is possibly TRBD1 (6 bases). The length of the CDR3 is 12 residues. Looked up from germline, CDR1 is SGHVS and CDR2 is FQNEAQ.

Comment on this clonotype: The CDR3 does not close with the conserved phenylalanine or tryptophan, likely indicating a read error. No DNA is shown, since the ends of the CDR3 on it are uncertain; the CDR3 is the one TCRdb lists. The genes are TRBV29-1 and TRBJ2-5; the table names TRBD2, a call not compared with the DNA. Termini included, the CDR3 measures 14 amino acids. Germline V gene lookup returns CDR1 SQVTM and CDR2 ANQGSEA. CDR3 sequence: CSADPGDYGYTFGL.

The genes are TRBV29-1 and TRBJ1-1; D is ambiguous. From germline, CDR1 is SQVTM and CDR2 ANQGSEA. The length of the CDR3 is 12 residues. The V end lost 8 bases, the J end lost 1 base, and 11 bases lay between the germline ends. CDR3 sequence: CSKAAGNTEAFF. In DNA form, the CDR3 reads TGCAGCAAGGCGGCTGGGAACACTGAAGCTTTCTTT.

On this clonotype: This may arise from a read error, as a much more abundant clone is one base away. The V gene is TRBV6-1, the J gene TRBJ1-4; 7 bases are a match to TRBD1. From germline, CDR1 is MNHNS and CDR2 SASEGT. Trimming removed 7 bases from V and 8 bases from J; junction bases left unmatched: 13. The CDR3 has 15 amino acids. The DNA for the CDR3 is TGTGCCAGCACCGAGGGGACAGCGGACCGCGAAAAACTGTTTTTT. Its protein is CASTEGTADREKLFF.

The gene calls are TRBV29-1 and TRBJ1-1, with TRBD1 matching 10 bases. Per germline, CDR1 SQVTM and CDR2 ANQGSEA. The CDR3 has 13 amino acids. The V and J ends lost 7 bases and 5 bases, in that order; junction bases with no gene match: 7. The CDR3: CSDGGQGKTEAFF. The CDR3 DNA reads TGCAGCGACGGGGGACAGGGGAAGACTGAAGCTTTCTTT.

This clonotype showed up just a few times. The chain uses TRBV9 and TRBJ1-2; D gene unclear. From germline, CDR1 is SGDLS and CDR2 YYNGEE. CDR3 size: 16 residues. V gave up 0 bases and J gave up 1 base, with 13 bases separating them. The CDR3 spells CASSVGEALNNYGYTF. In DNA form, the CDR3 reads TGTGCCAGCAGCGTAGGAGAAGCACTAAATAACTATGGCTACACCTTC.

This clonotype was picked up many times. The CDR3 DNA is TGTGCCAGCAGCTTATCCCCGGAAGGGTCACCCCTCCACTTT. Translation: CASSLSPEGSPLHF. The chain carries TRBV7-9 and TRBJ1-6, with D unresolved. V lost 2 bases to trimming and J lost 10 bases, with 12 bases between them. Germline lookup yields CDR1 SEHNR and CDR2 FQNEAQ (reference sequence). The CDR3 has 14 amino acids.

This chain connects TRBV7-3 to TRBJ2-7, with 7 bases matching TRBD1. This CDR3 comprises 15 residues. Germline V gives CDR1 SGHTA, CDR2 FQGTGA. Germline trimming cut 2 bases from V and 3 bases from J; bases unmatched to any gene: 7. This CDR3 reads CASSLPGTVNYEQYF. In DNA, the CDR3 is TGTGCCAGCAGCTTACCCGGGACAGTGAACTACGAGCAGTACTTC.